These 3 T cell receptor beta chains were all obtained from the same sample, sequenced in a study of blood T cells in healthy people across ages. A second PCR, run for roughly 7 to 12 cycles, used a sample-barcoded 5' primer plus a J-beta primer mix. TCRdb processed the 5' RACE reads anew with MiXCR; each CDR3 protein has one entry. In the table there are roughly 720,000 distinct CDR3 sequences, about 53% of which are singletons. Sequencing used blood. These receptors all come from a man older than 75 in good health.

This chain connects TRBV20-1 to TRBJ1-2, with D tentatively TRBD1 (6 bases). V gave up 3 bases and J gave up 4 bases, with 15 bases separating them. Germline V gene sequence: CDR1 DFQATT, CDR2 SNEGSKA (reference sequence). The CDR3 sequence is 14 residues long. This CDR3 reads CSASLPLGGYGYTF. The CDR3 coding sequence is TGCAGTGCTAGCCTCCCCTTAGGGGGCTATGGCTACACCTTC.

The chain recombines TRBV6-2 or TRBV6-3 with TRBJ2-1, with TRBD2 matching over 8 bases. Per germline, CDR1 MNHEY and CDR2 SVGEGT. This CDR3 has 15 residues. With V trimmed by 5 bases and J by 2 bases, 5 bases remained unmatched. This CDR3 reads CASSPTSVAYNEQFF. The CDR3 bases are TGTGCCAGCAGTCCGACTAGCGTCGCCTACAATGAGCAGTTCTTC.

The chain is built from TRBV4-1 and TRBJ2-4; 12 bases match TRBD2. The DNA matches TRBJ2-7 better at its end, which makes the J call doubtful. CDR3 size: 15 residues. Germline V gene data show CDR1 as MGHRA and CDR2 as YSYEKL. The CDR3 region has the DNA TGCGCCAGCAGCCAAGCGACTAGCGGGAGTTACGAGCAGTACTTC. Its protein is CASSQATSGSYEQYF.